This TCR beta chain was sequenced for a study of blood T cell repertoires in COVID-19. Study information: The cDNA or gDNA used as material had been derived from T cells, B-cell-depleted T cells, or PBMCs.

Per the original methods: By means of reference gene primer amplification, nucleated cell counts were estimated. Sequencing used immunoSEQ multiplex PCR; TCRdb keeps in-frame clones, though not all of them. V and J calls and clone size come straight from that table; D and trimming were deduced from the DNA. Here the sample spans roughly 200,000 clones, around 84% being singletons. CDR3 length equals 15 residues. Trimming pared 4 bases from V and 2 bases from J, leaving 14 bases between. The germline V gene has CDR1 SGHTS and CDR2 YDEGEE. The V and J genes are TRBV5-8 and TRBJ2-3; D possibly corresponds to TRBD2 (6 bases). Sequenced sample: peripheral blood. The clonotype comes from a human donor in a cohort sampled during active COVID-19. DNA of the CDR3: TGTGCCAGCAGCCGGGGGTTAGCAGACACAGATACGCAGTATTTT. Residues: CASSRGLADTDTQYF.